Below are 29 T cell receptor beta chains sequenced from a single sample in a study of shared clonotypes between healthy human individuals. Assay: immunoSEQ multiplex PCR; the TCRdb copy retains only in-frame clones and omits some. The profile shows 550,000 to 750,000 clones, 92% of them singletons. Naive-designated CD8 cells lacked CD45RO, were positively enriched for CCR7, and omitted terminally differentiated effector memory CD45RA+ cells. Sequencing input: naive CD8+ T cells sorted from blood. These receptors all stem from a man aged 30 to 45 in good health.

V usage is TRBV4-1 and J usage is TRBJ2-7; tentatively, D is TRBD1 (5 bases). This CDR3 has 13 residues. V was trimmed by 4 bases and J by 5 bases, leaving 12 bases between them. The germline V gene encodes CDR1 MGHRA and CDR2 YSYEKL. The CDR3 nucleotides are TGCGCCAGCAGCCCCAGACAGACGGACGAGCAGTACTTC. Translated: CASSPRQTDEQYF.

This clone has just one count. This chain links TRBV7-8 with TRBJ1-2, with TRBD1 matching over 7 bases. This CDR3 spans 15 amino acids. Germline V gene sequence: CDR1 SGHVS, CDR2 FQNEAQ. The J segment lost 6 bases and the V segment lost 2 bases, leaving 9 bases of the junction unmatched. CDR3 sequence reads: CASSLNRDRFHGYTF. The CDR3 region has the DNA TGTGCCAGCAGCTTAAACCGGGACAGATTTCATGGCTACACCTTC. The variable domain in full, completed from reference TRBV7-8 and TRBJ1-2, reads GAGVSQSPRYKVAKRGQDVALRCDPISGHVSLFWYQQALGQGPEFLTYFQNEAQLDKSGLPSDRFFAERPEGSVSTLKIQRTQQEDSAVYLCASSLNRDRFHGYTFGSGTRLTVV.

The chain joins TRBV5-1 to TRBJ2-7, with TRBD2 matching 8 bases. Germline-derived CDR1 and CDR2 are SGHRS and YFSETQ. V gave up 5 bases and J gave up 2 bases; unmatched junction bases: 3. The length of the CDR3 is 13 residues. The CDR3 region has the DNA TGCGCCAGCAGTGTCGGGAGGGCCTACGAGCAGTACTTC. As protein: CASSVGRAYEQYF.

The genes are TRBV27 and TRBJ2-2; D not certain. The V end lost 2 bases, the J end lost 3 bases, and 13 bases lay between the germline ends. CDR3 length: 16 residues. CDR1 is MNHEY and CDR2 is SMNVEV in the germline V gene (reference sequence). CDR3 loop: CASSLIPLGHTGELFF. CDR3 coding DNA: TGTGCCAGCAGTTTAATTCCCTTAGGGCACACCGGGGAGCTGTTTTTT.

The CDR3 region has the DNA TGTGCCAGCAGCTTGCGGGCGGGGACATTACTGTACAATGAGCAGTTCTTC. Protein sequence: CASSLRAGTLLYNEQFF. The rearrangement joins TRBV5-5 to TRBJ2-1, with D tentatively TRBD1 or TRBD2 (6 bases each). The CDR3 is 17 residues long. Deletions cut 1 base from V and 4 bases from J, with 18 bases between. Germline V CDR1 and CDR2: SGHKS, YYEKEE (reference sequence).

This sequence joins TRBV19 and TRBJ1-3; D gene uncertain. The CDR3 is made up of 16 amino acids. The germline V gene encodes CDR1 LNHDA and CDR2 SQIVND (reference sequence). The V end lost 4 bases, the J end lost 8 bases, and 21 bases lay between the germline ends. The CDR3 spells CASSTDAVNSEDTIYF. For the CDR3, the DNA is TGTGCCAGTAGTACCGACGCAGTGAACTCTGAGGACACCATATATTTT.

The chain is built from TRBV5-6 and TRBJ2-5; 9 bases map to TRBD1. Trimming removed 2 bases from V and 7 bases from J; junction bases left unmatched: 9. Germline CDR1 is SGHDT and CDR2 is YYEEEE. The CDR3 runs to 15 residues. The CDR3 here is CASSFLQGAFLTQYF. In nucleotides, the CDR3 is TGTGCCAGCAGCTTCCTACAGGGGGCTTTTCTGACCCAGTACTTC.

The genes are TRBV6-1 and TRBJ1-1; D perhaps matches TRBD1 (5 bases). The CDR3 consists of 13 residues. In germline, CDR1 is MNHNS, CDR2 SASEGT. V lost 10 bases and J 1 base, leaving 13 bases between the germline ends. The CDR3 loop is CAIHETENTEAFF. As DNA, the CDR3 is TGTGCCATCCACGAGACAGAGAACACTGAAGCTTTCTTT.

The J gene is TRBJ2-7, the V gene TRBV6-1, with no clear D. The V end lost 3 bases, the J end lost 7 bases, and 7 bases lay between the germline ends. The CDR3 extends over 11 amino acids. In germline, CDR1 is MNHNS, CDR2 SASEGT. CDR3 sequence (DNA): TGTGCCAGCAGTGACTCCATGGAGCAGTACTTC. It is translated as CASSDSMEQYF.

CDR3 protein: CASSQITGHRYEQYF. In DNA form, the CDR3 reads TGCGCCAGCAGCCAAATCACGGGACATCGGTACGAGCAGTACTTC. V gene TRBV4-1 combines with J gene TRBJ2-7; D might be TRBD1 (6 bases). V shed 2 bases and J shed 4 bases, with 15 bases lying between them. This CDR3 has 15 residues. Germline V gene data show CDR1 as MGHRA and CDR2 as YSYEKL.

CDR3 sequence (DNA): TGTGCCAGCAGCTTCGGGCCTGGGGCCAACGTCCTGACTTTC. Encoded protein: CASSFGPGANVLTF. The rearrangement links TRBV11-2 to TRBJ2-6, with unresolved D. Looked up from germline, CDR1 is SGHAT and CDR2 is FQNNGV. The CDR3 is 14 residues long. Trimming took 3 bases from V and 2 from J, leaving 5 bases between them. The full variable domain, with the rest looked up from reference TRBV11-2 and TRBJ2-6, is EAGVAQSPRYKIIEKRQSVAFWCNPISGHATLYWYQQILGQGPKLLIQFQNNGVVDDSQLPKDRFSAERLKGVDSTLKIQPAKLEDSAVYLCASSFGPGANVLTFGAGSRLTVL.

J is TRBJ2-3 and V is TRBV28; 8 bases map to TRBD2. The ends lost 4 bases at V and 1 base at J; junction bases unmatched: 16. The CDR3 loop spans 19 amino acids. Per germline, CDR1 MDHEN and CDR2 SYDVKM. CDR3 in amino acids: CASSSGTRAPTLGTDTQYF. The CDR3 coding sequence is TGTGCCAGCAGTTCAGGGACTAGGGCACCCACTCTCGGCACAGATACGCAGTATTTT.

This rearrangement joins TRBV28 to TRBJ2-7, with D unresolved. Trimming stripped 10 bases from V and 3 bases from J, with 13 bases between. The CDR3 contains 12 residues. CDR1 MDHEN and CDR2 SYDVKM come from the germline V gene. The CDR3, as DNA: TGTGCCACCTCCGACACAATCTACGAGCAGTACTTC. Residues: CATSDTIYEQYF.

The chain couples TRBV4-1 to TRBJ2-4; D call uncertain. CDR3 length: 13 amino acids. Looked up from germline, CDR1 is MGHRA and CDR2 is YSYEKL. Trimming removed 1 base at V and 5 bases at J, with 6 bases between. The CDR3 bases are TGCGCCAGCAGCCAAGGTCTCCAAAACATTCAGTACTTC. Amino acid sequence: CASSQGLQNIQYF.

The gene calls are TRBV7-8 and TRBJ2-7, with TRBD2 matching over 12 bases. The germline V gene encodes CDR1 SGHVS and CDR2 FQNEAQ. J lost 5 bases, V lost 5 bases, and 16 bases had no gene match. The length of the CDR3 is 18 residues. For the CDR3, the DNA is TGTGCCAGCAGCCCCTTCCGACTAGCGGGAGACGGTGGCCACGAGCAGTACTTC. Translated: CASSPFRLAGDGGHEQYF.

As concerns this clone: Other DNA sequences within the sample encode an identical CDR3. The chain couples TRBV27 to TRBJ2-2; no clear D. Looked up from germline, CDR1 is MNHEY and CDR2 is SMNVEV (reference sequence). V dropped 2 bases and J dropped 7 bases, with 5 bases sitting between them. This CDR3 has 12 residues. For the CDR3, the DNA is TGTGCCAGCAGTTTAGGACGCGGGGAGCTGTTTTTT. It specifies CASSLGRGELFF.

This chain joins TRBV4-1 and TRBJ2-1, with 12 positions matching TRBD2. V was clipped by 3 bases and J by 4 bases; unmatched bases: 4. The germline CDR1 and CDR2 sequences are MGHRA and YSYEKL. The CDR3 is made up of 16 amino acids. CDR3 loop: CASSHRGTSGYNEQFF. In DNA, the CDR3 is TGCGCCAGCAGCCACCGAGGGACTAGCGGGTACAATGAGCAGTTCTTC.

The rearrangement uses TRBV29-1 and TRBJ2-5; 7 bases match TRBD2. J gave up 3 bases and V 3 bases, and 13 bases lay outside the gene matches. CDR3 size: 16 residues. Per the germline V gene, CDR1 is SQVTM and CDR2 is ANQGSEA. DNA of the CDR3: TGCAGCGTTGACGGACTAGTTGGGGGGAGAAAAGAGACCCAGTACTTC. Translation gives CSVDGLVGGRKETQYF.

The rearrangement uses TRBV27 and TRBJ2-7, with 9 bases matching TRBD1. The CDR3 loop spans 16 amino acids. Germline V gene data show CDR1 as MNHEY and CDR2 as SMNVEV (reference sequence). V lost 5 bases, J lost 5 bases, and 13 bases stayed unmatched. CDR3: CASSPKTGQGIHEQYF. CDR3 nucleotides: TGTGCCAGCAGTCCCAAGACGGGACAGGGCATTCACGAGCAGTACTTC.

This chain uses TRBV27 with TRBJ2-1; D possibly corresponds to TRBD1 (6 bases). V was pared by 5 bases and J by 3 bases, with 14 bases between. Germline CDR1 is MNHEY and CDR2 is SMNVEV (reference sequence). There are 15 residues in the CDR3. The CDR3 coding sequence is TGTGCCAGCAGTCCCTGGACAGTCTACTACAATGAGCAGTTCTTC. Protein: CASSPWTVYYNEQFF.

The chain has TRBV13 and TRBJ2-1; no firm D call. The V gene's germline CDR1 is PRHDT and CDR2 FYEKMQ (reference sequence). The CDR3 is 13 residues long. The ends were cut back, 6 bases at V and 5 bases at J, with 11 bases in the middle. This CDR3 reads CASRNWTNNEQFF. The CDR3 bases are TGTGCCAGCAGGAATTGGACCAACAATGAGCAGTTCTTC.

Many counts were recorded for this clone. This sequence joins TRBV6-5 and TRBJ1-2; D is possibly TRBD1 (6 bases). The CDR3 is 15 amino acids. V shed 7 bases and J shed 4 bases, with 19 bases lying between them. CDR1 MNHEY and CDR2 SVGAGI come from the germline V gene. The CDR3, as DNA: TGTGCCAGCACCGCGGGAGGGGGATTGATCTATGGCTACACCTTC. It is translated as CASTAGGGLIYGYTF.

With respect to this clone: A read error may explain this, as a much larger clone is one base away. Other DNA sequences from this sample encode an identical CDR3 as well. The chain has TRBV7-9 and TRBJ1-2; D is ambiguous. Germline-derived CDR1 and CDR2 are SEHNR and FQNEAQ (reference sequence). The CDR3 runs to 11 residues. V was trimmed by 1 base and J by 3 bases, leaving 0 bases between them. As DNA, the CDR3 is TGTGCCAGCAGCTTAGACTATGGCTACACCTTC. Amino acid sequence: CASSLDYGYTF. The full variable domain, its missing parts supplied by reference TRBV7-9 and TRBJ1-2, is DTGVSQNPRHKITKRGQNVTFRCDPISEHNRLYWYRQTLGQGPEFLTYFQNEAQLEKSRLLSDRFSAERPKGSFSTLEIQRTEQGDSAMYLCASSLDYGYTFGSGTRLTVV.

The chain links TRBV28 to TRBJ2-3, with 8 positions matching TRBD2. V lost 5 bases and J lost 0; bases outside the gene matches: 13. The CDR3 runs to 18 residues. CDR1 and CDR2 (germline): MDHEN, SYDVKM. In DNA, the CDR3 is TGTGCCAGCAGTACCATGGTTTGGGCTAGCGGGAGCACAGATACGCAGTATTTT. Its translation: CASSTMVWASGSTDTQYF.

The V call is TRBV7-9, the J call TRBJ2-7; D may match TRBD1 or TRBD2 (5 bases each). The CDR3 loop spans 11 amino acids. Trimming took off 6 bases at V and 3 bases at J, with 6 bases between the two ends. In germline, CDR1 is SEHNR, CDR2 FQNEAQ (reference sequence). CDR3 DNA: TGTGCCAGCAGGGGGGACTACGAGCAGTACTTC. This translates into CASRGDYEQYF.

This clone was seen once. The J gene is TRBJ1-2, the V gene TRBV9; tentatively, D is TRBD1 (5 bases). The V end was cut by 4 bases, the J end by 8 bases, with 24 bases between. CDR3 size: 16 residues. The V gene's germline CDR1 is SGDLS and CDR2 YYNGEE. CDR3 sequence reads: CASSRGVSTPKGGYTF. CDR3 coding DNA: TGTGCCAGCAGCCGAGGGGTCAGCACTCCTAAAGGCGGCTACACCTTC.

V and J are TRBV6-5 and TRBJ2-2; D is ambiguous. V was pared by 10 bases and J by 6 bases, with 12 bases between. Germline CDR1 and CDR2: MNHEY and SVGAGI. The length of the CDR3 is 12 residues. The chain's CDR3 is CATALIPGELFF. Written as DNA, the CDR3 is TGTGCCACCGCCCTAATCCCCGGGGAGCTGTTTTTT.

Notes on this clone: Other DNA sequences within the sample encode an identical CDR3. V is TRBV13 and J is TRBJ2-7; a possible D gene is TRBD1 (6 bases). Germline-derived CDR1 and CDR2 are PRHDT and FYEKMQ (reference sequence). This CDR3 is 13 amino acids long. The V and J ends lost 1 base and 2 bases respectively, with 6 bases between them. Here the CDR3 reads CASSLEGAYEQYF. The CDR3, as DNA: TGTGCCAGCAGCTTAGAGGGGGCCTACGAGCAGTACTTC. The variable domain in full, completed from reference TRBV13 and TRBJ2-7, reads AAGVIQSPRHLIKEKRETATLKCYPIPRHDTVYWYQQGPGQDPQFLISFYEKMQSDKGSIPDRFSAQQFSDYHSELNMSSLELGDSALYFCASSLEGAYEQYFGPGTRLTVT.

Points on this clone: This sample includes further DNA sequences coding for the same CDR3. This rearrangement joins TRBV7-9 to TRBJ2-7; D remains ambiguous. V shed 2 bases and J shed 4 bases, with 6 bases lying between them. Looked up from germline, CDR1 is SEHNR and CDR2 is FQNEAQ (reference sequence). CDR3 length: 12 amino acids. Here the CDR3 DNA reads TGTGCCAGCAGCTTAACTGGATACGAGCAGTACTTC. Protein product: CASSLTGYEQYF. The variable domain in full, with the rest retrieved from reference TRBV7-9 and TRBJ2-7, is DTGVSQNPRHKITKRGQNVTFRCDPISEHNRLYWYRQTLGQGPEFLTYFQNEAQLEKSRLLSDRFSAERPKGSFSTLEIQRTEQGDSAMYLCASSLTGYEQYFGPGTRLTVT.